This TCR beta chain is drawn from a study of T-cell reconstitution after alpha-beta-depleted transplantation in children. Trimming left V 7 bases short and J 6 bases short, with 25 bases between. This CDR3 is built from 16 residues. Using unique molecular identifiers, the investigators prepared the TCRbeta library. TCRdb reanalysed the PCR reads using MiXCR and keeps one entry per CDR3 protein. This sample carries 420,000 or so distinct CDR3 sequences, about 11% of them seen once, and the ten largest clones take about 5%. The sequences come from PBMCs from the stem cell graft donor, collected from the stem cell graft. The sequence came from a human donor who donated a stem cell graft to a child with acute myeloid leukemia. The rearrangement links TRBV12-3 or TRBV12-4 to TRBJ2-7, with D possibly being TRBD2 (5 bases). Here the CDR3 DNA reads TGTGCCAGCATTCCGACCCTAGAGGGCTATCCACGCGAGCAGTACGTC. Translated: CASIPTLEGYPREQYV.